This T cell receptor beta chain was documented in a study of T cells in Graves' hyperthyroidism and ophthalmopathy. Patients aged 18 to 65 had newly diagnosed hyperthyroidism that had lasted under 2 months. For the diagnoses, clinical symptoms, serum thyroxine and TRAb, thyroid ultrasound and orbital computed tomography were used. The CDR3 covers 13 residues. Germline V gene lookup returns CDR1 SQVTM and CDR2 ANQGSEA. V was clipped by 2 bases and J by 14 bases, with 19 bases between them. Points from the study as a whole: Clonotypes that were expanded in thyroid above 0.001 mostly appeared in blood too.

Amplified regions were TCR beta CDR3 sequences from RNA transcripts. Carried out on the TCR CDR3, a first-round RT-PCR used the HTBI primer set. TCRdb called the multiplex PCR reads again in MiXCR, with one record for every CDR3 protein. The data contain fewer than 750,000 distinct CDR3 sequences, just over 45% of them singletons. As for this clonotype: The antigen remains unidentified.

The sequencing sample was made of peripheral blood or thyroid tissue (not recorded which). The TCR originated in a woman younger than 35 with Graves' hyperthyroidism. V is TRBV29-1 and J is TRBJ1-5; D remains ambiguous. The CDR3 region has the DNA TGCAGCGTTGAAAGGGCGGTAGGGTACAATGAGCATTTT. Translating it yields CSVERAVGYNEHF.